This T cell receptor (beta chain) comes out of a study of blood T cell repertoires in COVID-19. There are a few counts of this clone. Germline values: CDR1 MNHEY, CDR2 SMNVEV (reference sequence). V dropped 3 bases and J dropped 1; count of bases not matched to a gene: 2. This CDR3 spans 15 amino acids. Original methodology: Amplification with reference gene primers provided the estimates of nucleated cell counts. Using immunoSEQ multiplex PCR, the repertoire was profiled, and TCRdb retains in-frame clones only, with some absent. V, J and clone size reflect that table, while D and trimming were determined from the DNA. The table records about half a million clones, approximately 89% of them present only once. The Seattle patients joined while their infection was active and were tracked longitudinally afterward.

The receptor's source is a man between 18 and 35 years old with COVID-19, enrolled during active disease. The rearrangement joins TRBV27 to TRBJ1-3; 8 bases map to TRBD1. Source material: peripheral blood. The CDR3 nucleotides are TGTGCCAGCAGTTTCACAGGGGGATCTGGAAACACCATATATTTT. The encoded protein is CASSFTGGSGNTIYF.